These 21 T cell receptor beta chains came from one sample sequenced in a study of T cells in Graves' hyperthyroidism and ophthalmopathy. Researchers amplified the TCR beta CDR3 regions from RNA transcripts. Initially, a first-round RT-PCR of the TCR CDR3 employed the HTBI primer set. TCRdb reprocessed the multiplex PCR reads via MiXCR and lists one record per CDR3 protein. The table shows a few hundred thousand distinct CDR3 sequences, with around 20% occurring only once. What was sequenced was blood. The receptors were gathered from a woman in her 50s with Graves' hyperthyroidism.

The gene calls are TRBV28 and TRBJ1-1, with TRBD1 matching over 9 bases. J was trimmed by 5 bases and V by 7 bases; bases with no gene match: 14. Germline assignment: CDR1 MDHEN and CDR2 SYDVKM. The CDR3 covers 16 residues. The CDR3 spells CASTGTGKKFDTEAFF. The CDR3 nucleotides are TGTGCCAGCACCGGGACAGGGAAAAAATTCGATACTGAAGCTTTCTTT.

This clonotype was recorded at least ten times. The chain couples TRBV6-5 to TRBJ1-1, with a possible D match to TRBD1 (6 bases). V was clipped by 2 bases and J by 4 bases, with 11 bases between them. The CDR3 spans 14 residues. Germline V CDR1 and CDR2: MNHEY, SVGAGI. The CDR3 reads CASSYAGRGTEAFF. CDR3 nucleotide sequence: TGTGCCAGCAGTTACGCAGGCAGGGGCACTGAAGCTTTCTTT.

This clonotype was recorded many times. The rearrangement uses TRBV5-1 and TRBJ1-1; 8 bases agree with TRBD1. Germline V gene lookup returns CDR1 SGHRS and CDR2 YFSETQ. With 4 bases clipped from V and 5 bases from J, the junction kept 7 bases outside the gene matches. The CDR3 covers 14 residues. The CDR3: CASSIQGVETEAFF. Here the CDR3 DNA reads TGCGCCAGCAGCATACAGGGGGTTGAGACTGAAGCTTTCTTT.

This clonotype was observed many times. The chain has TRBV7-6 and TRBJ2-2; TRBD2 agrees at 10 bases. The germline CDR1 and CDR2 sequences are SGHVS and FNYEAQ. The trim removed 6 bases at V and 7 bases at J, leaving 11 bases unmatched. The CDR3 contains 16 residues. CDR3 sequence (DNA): TGTGCCAGCAGTTCACCGGGACTAGCGATCGGCGGGGAGCTGTTTTTT. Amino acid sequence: CASSSPGLAIGGELFF.

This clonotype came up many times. CDR3 coding DNA: TGCAGTGCTAGACTAGCGGGAGGCAATGAGCAGTTCTTC. Its protein product is CSARLAGGNEQFF. V is TRBV20-1 and J is TRBJ2-1, with 11 bases lining up with TRBD2. The CDR3 covers 13 residues. Germline lookup yields CDR1 DFQATT and CDR2 SNEGSKA (reference sequence). Trimming took 2 bases from V and 6 from J; bases not matched to a gene: 0.

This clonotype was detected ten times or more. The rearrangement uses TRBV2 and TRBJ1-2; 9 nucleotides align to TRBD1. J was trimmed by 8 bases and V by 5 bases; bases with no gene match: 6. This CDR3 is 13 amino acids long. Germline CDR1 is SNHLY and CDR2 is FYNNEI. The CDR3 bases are TGTGCCAGCAGTTCCGGGACAGGGAGCGGCTACACCTTC. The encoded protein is CASSSGTGSGYTF.

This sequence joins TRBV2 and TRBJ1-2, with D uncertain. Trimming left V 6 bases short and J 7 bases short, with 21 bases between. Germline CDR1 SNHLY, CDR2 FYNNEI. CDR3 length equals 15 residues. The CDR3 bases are TGTGCCAGCAGGAGGTCCGCATCTCAAACTATTGGCTACACCTTC. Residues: CASRRSASQTIGYTF.

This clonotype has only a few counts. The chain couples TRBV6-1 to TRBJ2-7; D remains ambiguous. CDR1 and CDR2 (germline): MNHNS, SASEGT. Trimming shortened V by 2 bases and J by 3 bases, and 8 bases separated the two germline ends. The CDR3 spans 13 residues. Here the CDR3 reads CASSESDHYEQYF. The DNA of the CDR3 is TGTGCCAGCAGTGAATCAGATCACTACGAGCAGTACTTC.

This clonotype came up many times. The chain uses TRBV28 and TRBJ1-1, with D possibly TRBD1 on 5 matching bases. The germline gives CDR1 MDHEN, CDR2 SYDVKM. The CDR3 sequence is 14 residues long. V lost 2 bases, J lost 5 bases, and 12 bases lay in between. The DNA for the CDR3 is TGTGCCAGCAGTTTACCAGGGAAGGCGACTGAAGCTTTCTTT. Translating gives CASSLPGKATEAFF.

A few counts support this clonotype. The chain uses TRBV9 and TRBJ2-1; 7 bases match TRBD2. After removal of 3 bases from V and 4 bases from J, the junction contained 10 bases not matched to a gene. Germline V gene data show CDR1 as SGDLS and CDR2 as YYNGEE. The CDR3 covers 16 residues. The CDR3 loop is CASSAPGSGVYNEQFF. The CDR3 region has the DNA TGTGCCAGCAGCGCCCCGGGGAGCGGGGTATACAATGAGCAGTTCTTC.

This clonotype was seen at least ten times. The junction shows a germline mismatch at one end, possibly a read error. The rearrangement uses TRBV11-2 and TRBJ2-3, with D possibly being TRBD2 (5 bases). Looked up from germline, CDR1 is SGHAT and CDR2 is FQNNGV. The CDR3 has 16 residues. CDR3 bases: TGTGCCAACAGCTTATTCGGCGGGTCTAGCACAGATACGCAGTATTTT. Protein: CANSLFGGSSTDTQYF.

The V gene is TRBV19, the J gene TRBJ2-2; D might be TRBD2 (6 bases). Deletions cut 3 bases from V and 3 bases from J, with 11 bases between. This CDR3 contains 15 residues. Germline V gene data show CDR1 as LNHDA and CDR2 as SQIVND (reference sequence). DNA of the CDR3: TGTGCCAGTAGTATTTGGGGCGGGGACACCGGGGAGCTGTTTTTT. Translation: CASSIWGGDTGELFF.

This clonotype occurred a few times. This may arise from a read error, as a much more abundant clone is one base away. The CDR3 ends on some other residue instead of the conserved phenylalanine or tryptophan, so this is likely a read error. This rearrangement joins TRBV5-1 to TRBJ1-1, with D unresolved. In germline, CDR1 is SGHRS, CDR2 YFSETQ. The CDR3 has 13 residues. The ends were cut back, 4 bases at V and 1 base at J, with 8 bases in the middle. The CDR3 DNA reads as TGCGCCAGCAGCAGCGACCAGAACACTGAAGCTTTCCTT. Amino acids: CASSSDQNTEAFL.

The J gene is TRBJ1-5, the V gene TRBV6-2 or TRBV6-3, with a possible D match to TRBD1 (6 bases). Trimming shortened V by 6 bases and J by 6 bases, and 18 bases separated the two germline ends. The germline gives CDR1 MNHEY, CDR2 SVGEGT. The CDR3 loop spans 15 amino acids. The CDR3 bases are TGTGCCAGCAGCCCCGGGGGGGGCGGCGGTCAGCCCCAGCATTTT. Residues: CASSPGGGGGQPQHF.

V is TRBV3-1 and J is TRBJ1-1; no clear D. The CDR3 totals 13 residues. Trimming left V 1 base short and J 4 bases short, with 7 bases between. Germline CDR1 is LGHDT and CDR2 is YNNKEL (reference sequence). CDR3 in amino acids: CASSQVESTEAFF. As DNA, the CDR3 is TGTGCCAGCAGCCAAGTGGAGAGCACTGAAGCTTTCTTT.

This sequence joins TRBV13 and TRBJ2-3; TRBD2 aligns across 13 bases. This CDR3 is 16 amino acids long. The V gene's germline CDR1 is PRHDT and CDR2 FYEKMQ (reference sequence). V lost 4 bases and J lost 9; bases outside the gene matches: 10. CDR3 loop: CASSSPGLAGRGTQYF. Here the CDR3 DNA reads TGTGCCAGCAGCTCCCCGGGACTAGCGGGGCGTGGGACGCAGTATTTT.

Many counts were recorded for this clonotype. Here the CDR3 DNA reads TGTGCCAGCAGAATAGTCCGGGGTGAGACCCAGTACTTC. As protein: CASRIVRGETQYF. The rearrangement links TRBV7-9 to TRBJ2-5, with D possibly being TRBD2 (5 bases). Per germline, CDR1 SEHNR and CDR2 FQNEAQ (reference sequence). There are 13 residues in the CDR3. V was trimmed by 6 bases and J by 5 bases, leaving 13 bases between them.

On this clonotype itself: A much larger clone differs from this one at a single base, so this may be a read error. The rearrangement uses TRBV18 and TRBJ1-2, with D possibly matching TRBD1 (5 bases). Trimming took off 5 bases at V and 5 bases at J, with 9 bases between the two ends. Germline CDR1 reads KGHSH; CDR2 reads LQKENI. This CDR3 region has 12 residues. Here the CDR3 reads CASSSKGYGYTF. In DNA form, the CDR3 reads TGTGCCAGCTCATCAAAGGGGTATGGCTACACCTTC.

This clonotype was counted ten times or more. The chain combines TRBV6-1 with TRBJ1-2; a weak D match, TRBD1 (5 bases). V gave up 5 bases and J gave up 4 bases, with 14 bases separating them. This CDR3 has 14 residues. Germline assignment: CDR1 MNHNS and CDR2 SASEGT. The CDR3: CASSYSGFLYGYTF. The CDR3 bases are TGTGCCAGCAGTTATTCAGGGTTCCTCTATGGCTACACCTTC.

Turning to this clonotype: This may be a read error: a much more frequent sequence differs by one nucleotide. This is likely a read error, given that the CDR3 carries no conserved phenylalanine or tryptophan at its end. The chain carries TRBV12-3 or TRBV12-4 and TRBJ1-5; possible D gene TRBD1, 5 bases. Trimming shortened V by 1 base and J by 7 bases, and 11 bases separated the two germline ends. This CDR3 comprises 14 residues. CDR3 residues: CASSLEGTGQPQHL. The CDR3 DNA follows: TGTGCCAGCAGTTTAGAAGGGACTGGCCAGCCCCAGCATCTT.

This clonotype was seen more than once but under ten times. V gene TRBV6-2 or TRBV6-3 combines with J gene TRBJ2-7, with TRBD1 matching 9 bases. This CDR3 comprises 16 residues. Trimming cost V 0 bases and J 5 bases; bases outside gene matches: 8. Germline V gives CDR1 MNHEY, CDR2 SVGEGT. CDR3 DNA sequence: TGTGCCAGCAGTTACTCCCGGGACAGGGCGAACCACGAGCAGTACTTC. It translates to CASSYSRDRANHEQYF.